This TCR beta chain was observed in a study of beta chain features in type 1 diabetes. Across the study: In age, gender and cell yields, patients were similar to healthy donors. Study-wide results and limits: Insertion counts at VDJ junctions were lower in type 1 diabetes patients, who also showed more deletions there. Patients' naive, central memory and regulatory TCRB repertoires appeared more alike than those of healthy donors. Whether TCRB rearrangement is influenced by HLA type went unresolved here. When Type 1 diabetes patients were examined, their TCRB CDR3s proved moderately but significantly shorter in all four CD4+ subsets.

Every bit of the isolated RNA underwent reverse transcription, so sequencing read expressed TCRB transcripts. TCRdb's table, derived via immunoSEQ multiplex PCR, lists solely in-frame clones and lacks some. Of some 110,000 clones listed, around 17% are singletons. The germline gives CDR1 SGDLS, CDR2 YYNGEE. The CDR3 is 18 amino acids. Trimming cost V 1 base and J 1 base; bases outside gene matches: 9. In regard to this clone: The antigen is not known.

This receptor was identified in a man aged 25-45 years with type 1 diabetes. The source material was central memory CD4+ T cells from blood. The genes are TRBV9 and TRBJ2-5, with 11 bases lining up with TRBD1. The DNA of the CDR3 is TGTGCCAGCAGCGTAAGTCGGACCGGGACAGGGGGCCAAGAGACCCAGTACTTC. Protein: CASSVSRTGTGGQETQYF.